Presented here are 28 T cell receptor beta chains from one specimen sequenced in a study of T cells in Graves' hyperthyroidism and ophthalmopathy. Regions amplified from RNA transcripts were the TCR beta CDR3 regions. TCR CDR3 regions were first amplified by RT-PCR with HTBI primers. TCRdb re-analysed the multiplex PCR reads in MiXCR, keeping a single row per CDR3 protein. The data hold 140,000 or so distinct CDR3 sequences, with approximately 20% observed a single time. Material: blood. The origin of the receptors is a woman aged 50 to 65 with Graves' hyperthyroidism that later progressed to Graves' ophthalmopathy.

The chain is built from TRBV20-1 and TRBJ2-3, with 7 bases that match TRBD2. V lost 5 bases, J lost 4 bases, and 15 bases stayed unmatched. CDR1 DFQATT and CDR2 SNEGSKA come from the germline V gene (reference sequence). The CDR3 is made up of 16 amino acids. CDR3 DNA sequence: TGCAGTGCTCGAGGGAGCGGGACGGGCCGGGCAGATACGCAGTATTTT. Translating gives CSARGSGTGRADTQYF.

This clonotype has at least ten counts. The chain has TRBV3-1 and TRBJ1-4; D ambiguous. The V and J ends lost 1 base and 0 bases respectively, with 6 bases between them. This CDR3 is built from 15 residues. Germline V gene lookup returns CDR1 LGHDT and CDR2 YNNKEL (reference sequence). The CDR3 is CASSQGRATNEKLFF. The CDR3 bases are TGTGCCAGCAGCCAAGGCCGCGCAACTAATGAAAAACTGTTTTTT.

This clonotype has ten or more counts. Here the CDR3 reads CASRRDGGGLEQYF. CDR3 in DNA: TGTGCCAGCAGGCGGGACGGAGGAGGTCTCGAGCAGTACTTC. The rearrangement links TRBV6-1 to TRBJ2-7; D is possibly TRBD2 (6 bases). The length of the CDR3 is 14 residues. V was trimmed by 6 bases and J by 6 bases, leaving 18 bases between them. CDR1 and CDR2 (germline): MNHNS, SASEGT.

This clonotype has a count of ten or more. The genes are TRBV7-8 and TRBJ2-3; TRBD2 matches at 11 bases. The J segment lost 3 bases and the V segment lost 1 base, leaving 3 bases of the junction unmatched. The CDR3 contains 16 residues. Looked up from germline, CDR1 is SGHVS and CDR2 is FQNEAQ. For the CDR3, the DNA is TGTGCCAGCAGCTTAGTAGCGGGAGGGCGGACAGATACGCAGTATTTT. This gives the protein CASSLVAGGRTDTQYF.

This clonotype was seen repeatedly, ten times or more. The J gene is TRBJ1-1, the V gene TRBV20-1; 11 bases are shared with TRBD1. V lost 0 bases and J lost 6; bases outside the gene matches: 3. This CDR3 is 14 amino acids long. Germline CDR1 is DFQATT and CDR2 is SNEGSKA (reference sequence). CDR3 bases: TGCAGTGCTAGAGAGGGGACAGGGGGTCCTGAAGCTTTCTTT. As protein: CSAREGTGGPEAFF.

This clonotype was recorded a few times. The rearrangement joins TRBV3-1 to TRBJ2-1, with 9 bases aligning to TRBD2. This CDR3 spans 18 amino acids. V shed 0 bases, J shed 6 bases, and the junction held 12 bases outside the gene matches. The germline gives CDR1 LGHDT, CDR2 YNNKEL (reference sequence). The CDR3 DNA follows: TGTGCCAGCAGCCAAGATCTTGGGACTAGCTCACCAGGCAATGAGCAGTTCTTC. Protein product: CASSQDLGTSSPGNEQFF.

This clonotype is a singleton in its sample. J is TRBJ2-2 and V is TRBV24-1, with D maybe TRBD2 (6 bases). Germline assignment: CDR1 KGHDR and CDR2 SFDVKD. Trimming took 3 bases from V and 5 from J, leaving 12 bases between them. CDR3 length equals 15 residues. CDR3 residues: CATSDPNRETGELFF. DNA of the CDR3: TGTGCCACCAGTGATCCGAACCGGGAGACCGGGGAGCTGTTTTTT.

Only one count was recorded for this clonotype. This chain joins TRBV27 and TRBJ2-7; D might be TRBD2 (5 bases). The V end lost 11 bases, the J end lost 1 base, and 15 bases lay between the germline ends. Per germline, CDR1 MNHEY and CDR2 SMNVEV (reference sequence). The CDR3 loop spans 13 amino acids. CDR3: CAARDSVSYEQYF. The DNA of the CDR3 is TGTGCCGCCCGGGATAGCGTTTCCTACGAGCAGTACTTC.

This clonotype was observed at least ten times. J is TRBJ1-3 and V is TRBV14; perhaps TRBD1 as D (5 bases). V was clipped by 4 bases and J by 3 bases, with 10 bases between them. Germline-derived CDR1 and CDR2 are SGHDN and FVKESK. CDR3 length: 14 amino acids. CDR3 region: CASSPDKFGNTIYF. CDR3 bases: TGTGCCAGCAGCCCGGACAAGTTTGGAAACACCATATATTTT.

V and J are TRBV25-1 and TRBJ2-1, with D possibly being TRBD1 (6 bases). The V gene lost 6 bases and the J gene lost 5 bases, with 20 bases spanning the gap. This CDR3 spans 16 amino acids. Germline assignment: CDR1 MGHDK and CDR2 SYGVNS. DNA of the CDR3: TGTGCCAGCAGGGAAGGACAGCCGGCCCTCGACAATGAGCAGTTCTTC. Residues: CASREGQPALDNEQFF.

This clonotype was detected a few times. The chain couples TRBV12-3 or TRBV12-4 to TRBJ1-2; D gene ambiguous. With 3 bases removed from V and 4 bases from J, the gap between germline ends came to 6 bases. The CDR3 consists of 12 residues. CDR3 in DNA: TGTGCCAGCAGTTTCGTATCCTATGGCTACACCTTC. Protein product: CASSFVSYGYTF.

This clonotype has only a few counts. J is TRBJ2-1 and V is TRBV28; D may be TRBD1 (6 bases). Germline V gene sequence: CDR1 MDHEN, CDR2 SYDVKM. The CDR3 is 12 residues long. Between the trimmed V and J ends, which lost 6 bases and 12 bases, there was a span of 15 bases. CDR3 amino acids: CASRVGDNAQFF. For the CDR3, the DNA is TGTGCCAGCAGGGTTGGGGACAACGCGCAGTTCTTC.

This clonotype was recorded at least ten times. This sequence joins TRBV3-1 and TRBJ1-2; D is possibly TRBD1 (6 bases). Trimming left V 3 bases short and J 3 bases short, with 17 bases between. In germline, CDR1 is LGHDT, CDR2 YNNKEL (reference sequence). This CDR3 spans 16 amino acids. The CDR3 DNA sequence: TGTGCCAGCAGCCACAAGCCAGGGGCCGCTCACTATGGCTACACCTTC. Encoded protein: CASSHKPGAAHYGYTF.

This clonotype was picked up many times. The chain combines TRBV12-3 or TRBV12-4 with TRBJ2-7; D perhaps matches TRBD2 (5 bases). This CDR3 comprises 13 residues. The V and J ends lost 3 bases and 2 bases respectively, with 8 bases between them. Here the CDR3 reads CASSLSGTYEQYF. The CDR3, as DNA: TGTGCCAGCAGTTTGTCGGGGACCTACGAGCAGTACTTC.

Ten or more counts support this clonotype. The chain has TRBV28 and TRBJ2-7; no clear D gene. V was shortened by 6 bases and J by 2 bases, with 17 bases between the two germline ends. Per germline, CDR1 MDHEN and CDR2 SYDVKM. CDR3 length: 15 residues. The CDR3 is CASSPRAGPPYEQYF. DNA for the CDR3: TGTGCCAGCAGCCCCAGAGCCGGGCCGCCCTACGAGCAGTACTTC.

This clonotype was counted many times. The chain recombines TRBV20-1 with TRBJ1-5, with D unclear. The CDR3 spans 15 residues. Looked up from germline, CDR1 is DFQATT and CDR2 is SNEGSKA (reference sequence). V lost 0 bases, J lost 1 base, and 10 bases lay in between. The CDR3 here is CSARDPLGSNQPQHF. CDR3 bases: TGCAGTGCTAGAGATCCGCTGGGGAGCAATCAGCCCCAGCATTTT.

This rearrangement joins TRBV29-1 to TRBJ1-3, with TRBD1 as a possible D gene (5 bases). This CDR3 contains 13 residues. V shed 4 bases and J shed 0 bases, with 7 bases lying between them. The germline V gene has CDR1 SQVTM and CDR2 ANQGSEA. The CDR3 coding sequence is TGCAGCGTTGTGGGGGGCTCTGGAAACACCATATATTTT. It yields the protein CSVVGGSGNTIYF.

In this sample, this clonotype turned up many times. This CDR3 reads CSASNRAERTEAFF. CDR3 coding DNA: TGCAGTGCTAGTAACAGGGCAGAAAGAACTGAAGCTTTCTTT. The genes are TRBV20-1 and TRBJ1-1; possibly TRBD1 for D (6 bases). The CDR3 runs to 14 residues. V was clipped by 3 bases and J by 5 bases, with 16 bases between them. Germline CDR1 and CDR2: DFQATT and SNEGSKA (reference sequence).

In this sample, this clonotype turned up many times. The gene calls are TRBV28 and TRBJ2-7, with D possibly being TRBD1 (5 bases). Germline lookup yields CDR1 MDHEN and CDR2 SYDVKM. V lost 4 bases and J 3 bases, leaving 10 bases between the germline ends. This CDR3 comprises 13 residues. The CDR3 sequence: CASSSRVHYEQYF. In DNA, the CDR3 is TGTGCCAGCAGTTCCAGGGTTCACTACGAGCAGTACTTC.

The chain joins TRBV18 to TRBJ1-2; TRBD1 agrees at 10 bases. The CDR3 sequence is 17 residues long. V gave up 4 bases and J gave up 3 bases; unmatched junction bases: 11. CDR1 and CDR2 (germline): KGHSH, LQKENI. The CDR3 sequence is CASSLGQGRPDYYGYTF. DNA of the CDR3: TGTGCCAGCTCACTGGGACAGGGGCGACCGGACTACTATGGCTACACCTTC.

This clonotype has at least ten counts. CDR3 sequence (DNA): TGTGCCAGCAGAAGGGACAGCACTAACACCGGGGAGCTGTTTTTT. Protein product: CASRRDSTNTGELFF. The chain links TRBV2 to TRBJ2-2; 7 nucleotides align to TRBD1. The J segment lost 2 bases and the V segment lost 6 bases, leaving 6 bases of the junction unmatched. The CDR3 totals 15 residues. Germline-derived CDR1 and CDR2 are SNHLY and FYNNEI.

The chain is built from TRBV20-1 and TRBJ2-7; 11 bases are a match to TRBD1. The CDR3 contains 16 residues. Looked up from germline, CDR1 is DFQATT and CDR2 is SNEGSKA (reference sequence). Unmatched junction bases numbered 11, after V lost 0 bases and J lost 7 bases. The CDR3 nucleotides are TGCAGTGCTAGAGATCGAGCTGGACAGGGGGCCGGGGAGCAGTACTTC. Translated, it gives CSARDRAGQGAGEQYF.

Concerning this clonotype: This sequence may be a read error, since a much larger clone differs from it by one base. V and J are TRBV27 and TRBJ1-5; TRBD1 matches 9 bases. The germline V gene has CDR1 MNHEY and CDR2 SMNVEV (reference sequence). This CDR3 comprises 15 residues. The CDR3 DNA sequence: TGTGCCAGCATTGGGGACAGGGATGAGAATCAGACCCAGCATTTT. It codes for CASIGDRDENQTQHF.

This clonotype was found many times. The CDR3 DNA sequence: TGTGCCAGCCTGACAGGCAATAGCAATCAGCCCCAGCATTTT. It translates to CASLTGNSNQPQHF. The rearrangement links TRBV28 to TRBJ1-5, with TRBD1 as a possible D gene (6 bases). The CDR3 has 14 residues. Germline lookup yields CDR1 MDHEN and CDR2 SYDVKM. Trimming took 8 bases from V and 0 from J, leaving 11 bases between them.

This clonotype was picked up many times. The chain joins TRBV6-2 or TRBV6-3 to TRBJ2-2; no firm D call. The V gene lost 2 bases and the J gene lost 0 bases, with 10 bases spanning the gap. Germline CDR1 reads MNHEY; CDR2 reads SVGEGT. The CDR3 runs 16 residues. The CDR3 sequence is CASSYRPTANTGELFF. CDR3 nucleotides: TGTGCCAGCAGTTACAGGCCAACCGCGAACACCGGGGAGCTGTTTTTT.

This clonotype was recorded many times. The chain links TRBV18 to TRBJ1-2; D unresolved. Germline assignment: CDR1 KGHSH and CDR2 LQKENI. The V end was cut by 2 bases, the J end by 7 bases, with 14 bases between. The CDR3 sequence is 14 residues long. CDR3 region: CASSPSLRPPGYTF. The CDR3 DNA sequence: TGTGCCAGCTCACCAAGCCTCCGGCCCCCTGGCTACACCTTC.

The sample holds many counts of this clonotype. This chain links TRBV6-5 with TRBJ2-7; 10 bases are shared with TRBD2. This CDR3 spans 15 amino acids. Germline V CDR1 and CDR2: MNHEY, SVGAGI. The junction had 3 bases not matched to a gene; V was cut back by 2 bases and J by 2 bases. The CDR3 is CASSYRTSGPYEQYF. The CDR3, as DNA: TGTGCCAGCAGTTACAGGACTAGCGGCCCCTACGAGCAGTACTTC.

The chain carries TRBV19 and TRBJ2-2; TRBD2 matches 12 bases. The V gene's germline CDR1 is LNHDA and CDR2 SQIVND (reference sequence). This CDR3 has 15 amino acids. Losses at the gene ends were 5 bases for V and 6 bases for J; bases not matched to a gene: 4. The CDR3 sequence: CASSLLAGGPGELFF. The CDR3 region has the DNA TGTGCCAGTAGTCTGCTAGCGGGAGGGCCCGGGGAGCTGTTTTTT.